What follows is one TCR beta chain and its context. This entry is derived from a study of blood T cell repertoires in COVID-19. Study-level information: T cells, B-cell-depleted T cells, or PBMCs supplied cDNA or gDNA.

Sequenced by immunoSEQ multiplex PCR; TCRdb stores in-frame clones only, minus some. The table includes some 150,000 clones, 65% to 90% detected once. Source material: peripheral blood. This TCR was sampled from a woman in her 50s with acute or convalescent COVID-19.

DNA for the CDR3: TGTGCCAGCAGCTTGGTATCCACTAGCGGGAGAGTCTTCTACGAGCAGTACTTC. Protein sequence: CASSLVSTSGRVFYEQYF. This rearrangement joins TRBV5-4 to TRBJ2-7, with 11 bases matching TRBD2. J was trimmed by 3 bases and V by 0 bases; bases with no gene match: 11. CDR3 length: 18 residues. Germline V gives CDR1 SGHNT, CDR2 YYREEE (reference sequence).